This passage covers 10 T cell receptor beta chains from one sample sequenced in a study of T-cell memory formation after mild COVID-19. TCRdb processed the 5' RACE reads anew with MiXCR; each CDR3 protein has one entry. The sample includes hundreds of thousands of distinct CDR3 sequences, roughly 21% seen only once; the top ten take roughly 8.1%. Sequences were obtained from PBMCs or a T cell subset sorted from them (not recorded which). The receptors derive from an adult woman who had mild COVID-19 (a few samples of this study predate the infection). Cell type and time point are not known.

This clonotype was detected a few times. This chain joins TRBV5-1 and TRBJ2-4; a weak D match, TRBD1 (6 bases). V lost 0 bases and J lost 16, with 14 bases in between. Per the germline V gene, CDR1 is SGHRS and CDR2 is YFSETQ. The CDR3 runs 12 residues. CDR3 protein: CASSLDGGAAYF. The CDR3 region has the DNA TGCGCCAGCAGCTTGGATGGGGGCGCAGCCTACTTC.

This clonotype was detected many times. The chain has TRBV14 and TRBJ1-1; D perhaps matches TRBD1 (6 bases). Germline-derived CDR1 and CDR2 are SGHDN and FVKESK. Trimming shortened V by 2 bases and J by 5 bases, and 12 bases separated the two germline ends. This CDR3 spans 14 amino acids. In DNA, the CDR3 is TGTGCCAGCAGCCAACGGGGGGGGCAAACTGAAGCTTTCTTT. It yields the protein CASSQRGGQTEAFF.

The chain has TRBV5-1 and TRBJ2-2, with D possibly being TRBD2 (5 bases). V shed 6 bases and J shed 2 bases, with 17 bases lying between them. The CDR3 contains 16 residues. CDR1 SGHRS and CDR2 YFSETQ come from the germline V gene. The DNA of the CDR3 is TGCGCCAGCACCCCTTCCGTTGGGAGCAACACCGGGGAGCTGTTTTTT. This encodes CASTPSVGSNTGELFF.

This clonotype turned up a few times. The chain uses TRBV20-1 and TRBJ2-7; possibly TRBD1 or TRBD2 for D (5 bases each). The CDR3 runs to 15 residues. Germline V gene data show CDR1 as DFQATT and CDR2 as SNEGSKA (reference sequence). The V end lost 2 bases, the J end lost 4 bases, and 18 bases lay between the germline ends. The CDR3 spells CSARFWLGTGYEQYF. CDR3 nucleotide sequence: TGCAGTGCTAGATTTTGGCTAGGGACGGGGTACGAGCAGTACTTC.

This clonotype was observed a handful of times. This chain links TRBV3-1 with TRBJ1-6; TRBD1 matches at 7 bases. The germline gives CDR1 LGHDT, CDR2 YNNKEL (reference sequence). The CDR3 totals 19 residues. Germline trimming cut 1 base from V and 10 bases from J; bases unmatched to any gene: 19. This CDR3 reads CASSQGLGAPGLGGSPLHF. In nucleotides, the CDR3 is TGTGCCAGCAGCCAAGGTCTGGGGGCGCCGGGACTAGGGGGCTCACCCCTCCACTTT.

The chain recombines TRBV5-1 with TRBJ2-2; 9 positions match TRBD2. The length of the CDR3 is 16 residues. With V trimmed by 0 bases and J by 6 bases, 6 bases remained unmatched. Germline-derived CDR1 and CDR2 are SGHRS and YFSETQ. This CDR3 reads CASSLVTSGFSGELFF. The CDR3 nucleotides are TGCGCCAGCAGCTTGGTGACTAGCGGTTTTTCCGGGGAGCTGTTTTTT.

V usage is TRBV12-3 or TRBV12-4 and J usage is TRBJ1-1; D remains ambiguous. This CDR3 is 13 amino acids long. Trimming cost V 7 bases and J 0 bases, with 9 bases left between them. The CDR3 DNA is TGTGCCAGCACCCTGACGGTGAACACTGAAGCTTTCTTT. Translated: CASTLTVNTEAFF.

The table lists this clonotype with a few counts. The chain links TRBV7-2 to TRBJ2-5, with 8 positions matching TRBD2. There are 14 residues in the CDR3. After removal of 5 bases from V and 1 base from J, the junction contained 3 bases not matched to a gene. CDR1 and CDR2 from the germline V gene are SGHTA and FQGNSA. Here the CDR3 DNA reads TGTGCCAGCAGCGTAGGACTAGCCCAAGAGACCCAGTACTTC. As protein: CASSVGLAQETQYF.

This chain joins TRBV12-3 or TRBV12-4 and TRBJ2-1; D remains ambiguous. The CDR3 runs 14 residues. V lost 6 bases and J lost 3, with 12 bases in between. The CDR3 DNA follows: TGTGCCAGCAGACGAAGGGATCACTACAATGAGCAGTTCTTC. It codes for CASRRRDHYNEQFF.

A word on this clonotype: Relative to the germline gene, one junction end is altered; a read error may explain this. This rearrangement joins TRBV7-6 to TRBJ1-1; no firm D call. From germline, CDR1 is SGHVS and CDR2 FNYEAQ. This CDR3 comprises 13 residues. The CDR3 is CASGMTENSEAFF. The CDR3 region has the DNA TGTGCCAGCGGTATGACGGAGAACTCTGAAGCTTTCTTT.